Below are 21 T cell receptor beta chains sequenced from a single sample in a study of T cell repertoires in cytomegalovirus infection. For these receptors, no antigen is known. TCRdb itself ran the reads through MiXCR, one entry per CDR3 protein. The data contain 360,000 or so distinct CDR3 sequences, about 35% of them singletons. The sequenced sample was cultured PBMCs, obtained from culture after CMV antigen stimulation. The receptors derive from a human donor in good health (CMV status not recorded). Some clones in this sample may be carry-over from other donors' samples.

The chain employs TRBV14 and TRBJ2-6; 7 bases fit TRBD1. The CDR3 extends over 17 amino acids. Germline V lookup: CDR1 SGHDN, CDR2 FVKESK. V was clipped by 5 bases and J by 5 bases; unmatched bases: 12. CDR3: CASSRGGNPARANVLTF. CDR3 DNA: TGTGCCAGCAGCAGAGGGGGCAACCCAGCCAGGGCCAACGTCCTGACTTTC.

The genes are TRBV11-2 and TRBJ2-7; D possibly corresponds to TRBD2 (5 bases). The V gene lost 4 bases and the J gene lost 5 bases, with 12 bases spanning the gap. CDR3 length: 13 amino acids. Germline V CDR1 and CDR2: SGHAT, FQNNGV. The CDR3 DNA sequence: TGTGCCAGCAGCTCGACTATTTACGACGAGCAGTACTTC. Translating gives CASSSTIYDEQYF.

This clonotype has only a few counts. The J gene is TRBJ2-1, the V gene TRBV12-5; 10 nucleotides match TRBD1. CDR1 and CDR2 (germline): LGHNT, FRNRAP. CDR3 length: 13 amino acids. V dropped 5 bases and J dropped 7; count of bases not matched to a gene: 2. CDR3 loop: CASGTDRGNEQFF. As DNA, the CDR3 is TGTGCTAGTGGTACGGACAGGGGGAATGAGCAGTTCTTC.

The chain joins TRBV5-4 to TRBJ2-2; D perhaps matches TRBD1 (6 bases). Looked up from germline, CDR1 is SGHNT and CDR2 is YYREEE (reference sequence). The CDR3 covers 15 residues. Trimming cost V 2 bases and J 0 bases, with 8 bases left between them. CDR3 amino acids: CASSFGTPNTGELFF. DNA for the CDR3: TGTGCCAGCAGCTTTGGGACACCGAACACCGGGGAGCTGTTTTTT.

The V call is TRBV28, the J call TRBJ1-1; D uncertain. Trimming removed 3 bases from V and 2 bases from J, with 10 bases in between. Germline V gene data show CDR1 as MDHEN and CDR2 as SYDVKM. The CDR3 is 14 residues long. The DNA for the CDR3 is TGTGCCAGCAGTTTGAGCCCCTTCAACACTGAAGCTTTCTTT. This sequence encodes CASSLSPFNTEAFF.

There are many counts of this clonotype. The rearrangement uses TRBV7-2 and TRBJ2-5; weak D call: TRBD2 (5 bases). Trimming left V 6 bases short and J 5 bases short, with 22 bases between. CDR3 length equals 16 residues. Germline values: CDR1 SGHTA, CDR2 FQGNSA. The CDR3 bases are TGTGCCAGCAGTTTCCCAGGACTCACGGAACTTGAGACCCAGTACTTC. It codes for CASSFPGLTELETQYF.

The CDR3 DNA is TGTGCCAGCAGTTTTTCTGGCCGGGGGGCGCGAGGCACCGGGGAGCTGTTTTTT. As protein: CASSFSGRGARGTGELFF. The chain links TRBV28 to TRBJ2-2, with a tentative D call TRBD2 (7 bases). There are 18 residues in the CDR3. Germline V gives CDR1 MDHEN, CDR2 SYDVKM. The V gene lost 3 bases and the J gene lost 4 bases, with 21 bases spanning the gap.

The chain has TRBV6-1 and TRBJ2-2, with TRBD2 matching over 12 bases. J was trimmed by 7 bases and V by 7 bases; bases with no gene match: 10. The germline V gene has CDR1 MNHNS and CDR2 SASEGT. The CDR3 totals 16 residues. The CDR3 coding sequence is TGTGCCAGCAAAAACCTAGCGGGAGGGCGCCACGGGGAGCTGTTTTTT. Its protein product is CASKNLAGGRHGELFF.

CDR3 protein: CAWTVTNYGYTF. The CDR3 DNA follows: TGTGCCTGGACAGTCACTAACTATGGCTACACCTTC. The chain carries TRBV30 and TRBJ1-2; no firm D call. Trimming took off 4 bases at V and 0 bases at J, with 6 bases between the two ends. The V gene's germline CDR1 is GTSNPN and CDR2 SVGIG (reference sequence). The CDR3 has 12 amino acids.

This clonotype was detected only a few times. DNA for the CDR3: TGTGCCAGCAGCAGACCCCAGCAAGAGACCCAGTACTTC. Translating gives CASSRPQQETQYF. The chain carries TRBV7-2 and TRBJ2-5; D gene uncertain. V was cut by 5 bases and J by 2 bases, with 9 bases left in between. The germline gives CDR1 SGHTA, CDR2 FQGNSA. This CDR3 region has 13 residues.

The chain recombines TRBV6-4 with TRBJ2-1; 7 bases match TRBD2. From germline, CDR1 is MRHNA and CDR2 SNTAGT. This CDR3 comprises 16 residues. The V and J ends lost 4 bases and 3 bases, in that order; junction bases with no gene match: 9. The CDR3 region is CASSASQSGDYNEQFF. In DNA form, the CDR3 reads TGTGCCAGCAGTGCCTCCCAGAGCGGGGACTACAATGAGCAGTTCTTC.

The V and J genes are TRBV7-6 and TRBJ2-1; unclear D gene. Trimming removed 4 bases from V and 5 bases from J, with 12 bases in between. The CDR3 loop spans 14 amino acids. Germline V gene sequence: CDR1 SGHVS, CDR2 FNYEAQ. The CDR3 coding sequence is TGTGCCAGCAGCTCCAATATCGAAAACAATGAGCAGTTCTTC. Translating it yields CASSSNIENNEQFF.

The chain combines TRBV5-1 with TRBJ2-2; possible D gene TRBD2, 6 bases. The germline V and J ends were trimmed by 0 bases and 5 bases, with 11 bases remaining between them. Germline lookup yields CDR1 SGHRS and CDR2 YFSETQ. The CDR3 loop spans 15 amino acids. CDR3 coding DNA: TGCGCCAGCAGCTTGGCTACACGGGAGACCGGGGAGCTGTTTTTT. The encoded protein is CASSLATRETGELFF. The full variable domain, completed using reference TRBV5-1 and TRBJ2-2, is KAGVTQTPRYLIKTRGQQVTLSCSPISGHRSVSWYQQTPGQGLQFLFEYFSETQRNKGNFPGRFSGRQFSNSRSEMNVSTLELGDSALYLCASSLATRETGELFFGEGSRLTVL.

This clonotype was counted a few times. CDR3 DNA: TGTGCCAGCAGCTTAGAGGCCCAGGGGATATCCTACGAGCAGTACTTC. This sequence encodes CASSLEAQGISYEQYF. The chain has TRBV7-2 and TRBJ2-7; the D gene is possibly TRBD1 (6 bases). Trimming took off 1 base at V and 1 base at J, with 14 bases between the two ends. CDR1 is SGHTA and CDR2 is FQGNSA in the germline V gene. CDR3 length: 16 residues.

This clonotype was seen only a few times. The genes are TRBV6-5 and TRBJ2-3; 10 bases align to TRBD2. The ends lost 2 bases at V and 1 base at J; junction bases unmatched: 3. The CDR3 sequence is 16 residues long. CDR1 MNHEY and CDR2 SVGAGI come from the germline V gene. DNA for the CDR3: TGTGCCAGCAGTTACCTAGCGGGAGCCCGCACAGATACGCAGTATTTT. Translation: CASSYLAGARTDTQYF.

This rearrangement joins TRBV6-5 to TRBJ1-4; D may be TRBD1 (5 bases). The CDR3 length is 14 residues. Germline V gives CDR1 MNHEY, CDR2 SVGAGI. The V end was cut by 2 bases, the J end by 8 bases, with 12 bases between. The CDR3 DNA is TGTGCCAGCAGTTACGGGACCTCTTTAGAAAAACTGTTTTTT. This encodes CASSYGTSLEKLFF.

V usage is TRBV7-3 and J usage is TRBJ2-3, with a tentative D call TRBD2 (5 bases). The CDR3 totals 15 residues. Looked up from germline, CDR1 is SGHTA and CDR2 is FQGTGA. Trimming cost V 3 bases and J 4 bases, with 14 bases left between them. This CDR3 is CASSFGGRGADTQYF. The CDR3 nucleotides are TGTGCCAGCAGCTTTGGTGGGAGAGGAGCAGATACGCAGTATTTT.

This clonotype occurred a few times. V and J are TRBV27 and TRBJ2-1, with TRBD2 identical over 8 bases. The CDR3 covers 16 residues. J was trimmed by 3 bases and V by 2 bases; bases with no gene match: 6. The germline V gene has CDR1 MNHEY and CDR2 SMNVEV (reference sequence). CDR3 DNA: TGTGCCAGCAGTTTAGGTATCGGGGGGGACTACAATGAGCAGTTCTTC. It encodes CASSLGIGGDYNEQFF.

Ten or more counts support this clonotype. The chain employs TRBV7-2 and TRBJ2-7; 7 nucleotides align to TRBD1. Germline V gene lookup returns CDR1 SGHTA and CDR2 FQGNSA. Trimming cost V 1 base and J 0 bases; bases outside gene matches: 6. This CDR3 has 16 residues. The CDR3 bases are TGTGCCAGCAGCTTAGATGGACAGGTGAGCTCCTACGAGCAGTACGTC. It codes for CASSLDGQVSSYEQYV.

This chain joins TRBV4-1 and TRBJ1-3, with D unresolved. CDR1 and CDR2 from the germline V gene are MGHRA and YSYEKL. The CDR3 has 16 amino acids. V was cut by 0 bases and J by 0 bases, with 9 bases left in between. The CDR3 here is CASSQDSDTSGNTIYF. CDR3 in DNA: TGCGCCAGCAGCCAAGATAGCGATACCTCTGGAAACACCATATATTTT.

CDR3 coding DNA: TGTGCCAGCAGCTTAATAGCGGGAGGGCCGGATGAGCAGTTCTTC. Protein sequence: CASSLIAGGPDEQFF. V usage is TRBV7-7 and J usage is TRBJ2-1; 11 bases agree with TRBD2. The germline CDR1 and CDR2 sequences are SSHAT and FNYEAQ (reference sequence). The trim removed 2 bases at V and 8 bases at J, leaving 5 bases unmatched. The CDR3 spans 15 residues.